The 10 T cell receptor beta chains below all came from one sample that was sequenced in a study of OX40 agonist ivuxolimab in advanced cancers. This table comes from immunoSEQ multiplex PCR, and its TCRdb copy is limited to in-frame clones, with some not included. The sample carries about 49,000 clones, around 85% recorded once. Here the sequenced sample was CD4+ or CD8+ T cells sorted from blood, taken in a trial of the OX40 agonist ivuxolimab. These receptors were taken from an adult with an advanced solid tumor such as melanoma, head and neck, liver or kidney cancer.

V and J are TRBV7-3 and TRBJ2-3; no clear D gene. This CDR3 region has 13 residues. V was shortened by 5 bases and J by 2 bases, with 8 bases between the two germline ends. Per the germline V gene, CDR1 is SGHTA and CDR2 is FQGTGA. The CDR3: CASSPSLTDTQYF. CDR3 nucleotide sequence: TGTGCCAGCAGCCCCTCCCTCACAGATACGCAGTATTTT.

The chain has TRBV19 and TRBJ2-5, with D perhaps TRBD1 (5 bases). The CDR3 loop spans 14 amino acids. The V gene lost 3 bases and the J gene lost 2 bases, with 10 bases spanning the gap. CDR1 is LNHDA and CDR2 is SQIVND in the germline V gene (reference sequence). CDR3 amino acids: CASSIETAQETQYF. For the CDR3, the DNA is TGTGCCAGTAGTATTGAGACAGCTCAAGAGACCCAGTACTTC.

This chain links TRBV12-2 with TRBJ2-5; TRBD1 is the table's D call and was not checked against the DNA. TRBV12-2 is marked as a pseudogene. This CDR3 contains 13 residues. The chain's CDR3 is CATVKQGGWTQYF. Written as DNA, the CDR3 is TGTGCAACTGTTAAACAGGGGGGGTGGACCCAGTACTTC.

This clone was counted a single time. This chain links TRBV13 with TRBJ1-1; D possibly corresponds to TRBD1 (5 bases). The CDR3 contains 12 residues. Germline V CDR1 and CDR2: PRHDT, FYEKMQ (reference sequence). With 5 bases removed from V and 2 bases from J, the gap between germline ends came to 6 bases. The CDR3 DNA reads as TGTGCCAGCAGCCGGGACAACACTGAAGCTTTCTTT. Translating it yields CASSRDNTEAFF.

The chain is built from TRBV30 and TRBJ2-3, with 7 nucleotides matching TRBD1. The germline gives CDR1 GTSNPN, CDR2 SVGIG (reference sequence). The CDR3 is 14 amino acids. The V segment lost 5 bases and the J segment 0 bases; nucleotides outside the gene matches: 5. The CDR3 here is CAWGQETSTDTQYF. In DNA, the CDR3 is TGTGCCTGGGGACAGGAGACTAGCACAGATACGCAGTATTTT.

This clone was recorded a few times. The rearrangement joins TRBV7-9 to TRBJ1-2, with 8 positions matching TRBD1. This CDR3 is built from 15 residues. Per the germline V gene, CDR1 is SEHNR and CDR2 is FQNEAQ (reference sequence). With V trimmed by 2 bases and J by 5 bases, 7 bases remained unmatched. CDR3 sequence reads: CASSLFPTGDYGYTF. The CDR3 coding sequence is TGTGCCAGCAGCTTATTCCCGACAGGGGATTATGGCTACACCTTC. Combining the CDR3 with reference TRBV7-9 and TRBJ1-2 gives the whole variable domain DTGVSQNPRHKITKRGQNVTFRCDPISEHNRLYWYRQTLGQGPEFLTYFQNEAQLEKSRLLSDRFSAERPKGSFSTLEIQRTEQGDSAMYLCASSLFPTGDYGYTFGSGTRLTVV.

The rearrangement joins TRBV4-3 to TRBJ1-2, with 8 bases fitting TRBD1. J gave up 5 bases and V 0 bases, and 5 bases lay outside the gene matches. The germline V gene has CDR1 LGHNA and CDR2 YSLEER. The CDR3 runs to 15 residues. The CDR3 here is CASSQEKTGGYGYTF. DNA for the CDR3: TGCGCCAGCAGCCAAGAAAAAACAGGGGGGTATGGCTACACCTTC.

The chain has TRBV27 and TRBJ2-7; 10 bases match TRBD1. The germline gives CDR1 MNHEY, CDR2 SMNVEV (reference sequence). This CDR3 comprises 15 residues. V was pared by 2 bases and J by 6 bases, with 7 bases of the junction left unmatched. For the CDR3, the DNA is TGTGCCAGCAGTTTAACCGGGACAGGGGTTCTCGAGCAGTACTTC. Protein product: CASSLTGTGVLEQYF.

The chain combines TRBV4-3 with TRBJ2-3; the D is unclear. CDR3 length: 15 residues. Germline CDR1 is LGHNA and CDR2 is YSLEER. V was trimmed by 0 bases and J by 2 bases, leaving 9 bases between them. CDR3 nucleotides: TGCGCCAGCAGCCAAGAAACTATCTTCACAGATACGCAGTATTTT. It specifies CASSQETIFTDTQYF.

The genes are TRBV4-2 and TRBJ2-1, with D perhaps matching TRBD2 (5 bases). V was cut by 0 bases and J by 0 bases, with 12 bases left in between. This CDR3 comprises 17 residues. Germline values: CDR1 LGHNA, CDR2 YNFKEQ. The CDR3, as DNA: TGTGCCAGCAGCCAAGAAGGGCCGGGAAGCTCCTACAATGAGCAGTTCTTC. Protein sequence: CASSQEGPGSSYNEQFF.